A single T cell receptor (beta chain) is shown here with its context. Its cognate antigen is unknown. With 3 bases removed from V and 3 bases from J, the gap between germline ends came to 11 bases. The CDR3 totals 14 residues. A second roughly 6 to 11 cycle PCR used barcoded and J-beta primers. Using its own MiXCR run on the 5' RACE reads, TCRdb lists one record per CDR3 protein. The sample carries hundreds of thousands of distinct CDR3 sequences, over 40% recorded once. The entry originates in a study of blood T cells in healthy people across ages. Study conclusions and caveats: More naive CD4+ cells and higher diversity marked long-lived donors relative to aged donors. The authors considered diversity estimates from one million T cells to be underestimates.

This TCR was recovered from a woman over 75 in good health. Source material: blood. The genes are TRBV12-3 or TRBV12-4 and TRBJ1-1, with D possibly matching TRBD1 (6 bases). Written as DNA, the CDR3 is TGTGCCAGCAGTTTTAACAGGGCGGACACTGAAGCTTTCTTT. This translates into CASSFNRADTEAFF.